These 10 T cell receptor beta chains share one sample of origin, sequenced in a study of T cells expressing NK-cell markers. TCRdb re-analyzed the 5' RACE reads; it lists each CDR3 protein once, without DNA. In total, the table holds some 410,000 distinct CDR3 sequences. Sample: blood T cells: a sorted CD56 or NKG2C T cell subset, CD4+ or CD8+ T cells, or bulk PBMC T cells (not recorded which). All receptors come from a woman between 18 and 70 years old in good health.

CDR3 sequence reads: CASSLNPRTSGSETQYF. The genes are TRBV27 and TRBJ2-5; the TCRdb D gene call, TRBD2, has no DNA to confirm it. The CDR3 runs 17 residues. Germline CDR1 reads MNHEY; CDR2 reads SMNVEV (reference sequence).

The V call is TRBV12-3 or TRBV12-4, the J call TRBJ2-1; TCRdb lists TRBD2, though no DNA is available to test this call. The CDR3 sequence is 15 residues long. CDR3 sequence: CASSLVVAGLAEQFF.

The genes are TRBV19 and TRBJ1-2; TCRdb calls TRBD1, which cannot be checked without DNA. The length of the CDR3 is 13 residues. The V gene's germline CDR1 is LNHDA and CDR2 SQIVND (reference sequence). CDR3 protein: CASSTQGDYGYTF.

This chain connects TRBV5-1 to TRBJ2-4; TCRdb calls TRBD2, which cannot be checked without DNA. The CDR3 is made up of 14 amino acids. Germline loops: CDR1 SGHRS, CDR2 YFSETQ. The CDR3 spells CASSLKEGKNIQYF. Filled out from reference TRBV5-1 and TRBJ2-4, the complete variable domain reads KAGVTQTPRYLIKTRGQQVTLSCSPISGHRSVSWYQQTPGQGLQFLFEYFSETQRNKGNFPGRFSGRQFSNSRSEMNVSTLELGDSALYLCASSLKEGKNIQYFGAGTRLSVL.

The chain uses TRBV20-1 and TRBJ2-3; lacking DNA, the TRBD2 call made by TCRdb goes unchecked. Looked up from germline, CDR1 is DFQATT and CDR2 is SNEGSKA (reference sequence). The CDR3 totals 15 residues. CDR3 amino acids: CSAPRLAGLTDTQYF.

The chain has TRBV6-2 or TRBV6-3 and TRBJ1-1; the TCRdb D gene call, TRBD1, has no DNA to confirm it. The germline gives CDR1 MNHEY, CDR2 SVGEGT. The CDR3 loop spans 13 amino acids. The CDR3 spells CASIRGARTEAFF.

The J gene is TRBJ2-1, the V gene TRBV4-3; TCRdb designates TRBD2, a call that cannot be tested without DNA. This CDR3 has 15 residues. Germline CDR1 is LGHNA and CDR2 is YSLEER. The CDR3 spells CASSQDRSGSNEQFF.

The chain uses TRBV30 and TRBJ2-1; as DNA is missing, the TRBD2 call by TCRdb cannot be tested. The CDR3 sequence is 14 residues long. Germline V lookup: CDR1 GTSNPN, CDR2 SVGIG (reference sequence). The CDR3 spells CAWSWAGILDEQFF. Combining the CDR3 with reference TRBV30 and TRBJ2-1 gives the whole variable domain SQTIHQWPATLVQPVGSPLSLECTVEGTSNPNLYWYRQAAGRGLQLLFYSVGIGQISSEVPQNLSASRPQDRQFILSSKKLLLSDSGFYLCAWSWAGILDEQFFGPGTRLTVL.

The CDR3 loop is CASRVAGGRDTQYF. V usage is TRBV12-3 or TRBV12-4 and J usage is TRBJ2-3; there is no DNA to check the TCRdb D call of TRBD2. The CDR3 consists of 14 residues.

CDR3 sequence: CASSLEGIYEQYF. This chain uses TRBV7-9 with TRBJ2-7. The length of the CDR3 is 13 residues. Looked up from germline, CDR1 is SEHNR and CDR2 is FQNEAQ (reference sequence). Variable domain in full (rest from reference TRBV7-9 and TRBJ2-7): DTGVSQNPRHKITKRGQNVTFRCDPISEHNRLYWYRQTLGQGPEFLTYFQNEAQLEKSRLLSDRFSAERPKGSFSTLEIQRTEQGDSAMYLCASSLEGIYEQYFGPGTRLTVT.